The 25 T cell receptor beta chains reported below all come from one sample, sequenced in a study of CXCR3 chemokines and chemotherapy response in bladder cancer (dated by TCRdb to 2021 to 2024). Library preparation used PCR. The data were produced on an Illumina HiSeq 2500. TCRdb itself trimmed the public reads at Q25 with fastp, ran MiXCR and retained productive beta chains. When rows share a CDR3 protein, they turn into one entry using the most common DNA and genes. The sample table holds some 8,100 distinct CDR3 sequences, of which roughly 13% were seen once. The ten most abundant clones make up around 15% of the sample. Specimen collection occurred from a patient whose treatment included neoadjuvant chemotherapy. The receptors come from a human donor with bladder cancer that responded to neoadjuvant chemotherapy.

Judged by abundance, this clonotype is medium-sized (0.01 to 0.1%). The rearrangement uses TRBV27 and TRBJ1-2; D is possibly TRBD1 (5 bases). The CDR3 consists of 12 residues. Germline V CDR1 and CDR2: MNHEY, SMNVEV (reference sequence). V lost 8 bases to trimming and J lost 7 bases, with 14 bases between them. The CDR3 loop reads CASGTASGGYTF. In nucleotides, the CDR3 is TGTGCCAGCGGGACGGCCTCTGGTGGCTACACCTTC.

Many counts were recorded for this clonotype. The V call is TRBV12-3 or TRBV12-4, the J call TRBJ1-2; the D is unclear. This CDR3 region has 13 residues. The V gene lost 2 bases and the J gene lost 6 bases, with 10 bases spanning the gap. The chain's CDR3 is CASSLKGFHGYTF. The CDR3, as DNA: TGTGCCAGCAGTTTAAAAGGGTTCCATGGCTACACCTTC.

There are many counts of this clonotype. The chain uses TRBV6-5 and TRBJ2-3, with a possible D match to TRBD1 (5 bases). The CDR3 is made up of 14 amino acids. V dropped 2 bases and J dropped 2 bases, with 8 bases sitting between them. Germline V lookup: CDR1 MNHEY, CDR2 SVGAGI. Here the CDR3 reads CASSYRGPTDTQYF. The CDR3 DNA reads as TGTGCCAGCAGTTACAGGGGTCCCACAGATACGCAGTATTTT.

This clonotype was found a few times. CDR3 nucleotides: TGTGCCAGCAGCTTGGGACAGCCCTACGATACGCAGTATTTT. Amino acid sequence: CASSLGQPYDTQYF. The chain employs TRBV5-6 and TRBJ2-3; tentative D call: TRBD1 (5 bases). CDR1 and CDR2 (germline): SGHDT, YYEEEE. Trimming removed 0 bases from V and 6 bases from J, with 11 bases in between. This CDR3 region has 14 residues.

This clonotype was seen many times. In DNA form, the CDR3 reads TGTGCCACCCTACGGGGCTGGGGCTCCTATAATTCACCCCTCCACTTT. Encoded protein: CATLRGWGSYNSPLHF. The V and J genes are TRBV6-5 and TRBJ1-6; the D gene is possibly TRBD1 (5 bases). Trimming shortened V by 10 bases and J by 0 bases, and 16 bases separated the two germline ends. Per the germline V gene, CDR1 is MNHEY and CDR2 is SVGAGI. The CDR3 sequence is 16 residues long.

The chain links TRBV18 to TRBJ2-2, with 10 bases fitting TRBD1. CDR1 KGHSH and CDR2 LQKENI come from the germline V gene. Losses at the gene ends were 5 bases for V and 6 bases for J; bases not matched to a gene: 9. This CDR3 spans 16 amino acids. The CDR3 loop reads CASSLTGTGDAGELFF. The CDR3 DNA sequence: TGTGCCAGCTCATTAACCGGGACAGGGGATGCCGGGGAGCTGTTTTTT.

The chain uses TRBV6-5 and TRBJ2-1, with 7 bases matching TRBD2. V lost 6 bases to trimming and J lost 10 bases; unmatched junction nucleotides: 12. This CDR3 contains 14 residues. Germline V gene sequence: CDR1 MNHEY, CDR2 SVGAGI. The DNA for the CDR3 is TGTGCCAGCAGGAGCGGGATCGGGGGGATGGAGCAGTTCTTC. Its translation is CASRSGIGGMEQFF.

This clonotype was recorded at least ten times. The gene calls are TRBV6-6 and TRBJ1-4, with a possible D match to TRBD1 (5 bases). Germline V gene sequence: CDR1 MNHNY, CDR2 SVGAGI (reference sequence). The CDR3 contains 15 residues. Trimming cost V 2 bases and J 7 bases, with 14 bases left between them. The CDR3 DNA is TGTGCCAGCAGTTACGGACAACGGGTTGGTGAAAAACTGTTTTTT. Protein product: CASSYGQRVGEKLFF.

By its share, this clonotype is medium-sized (0.01 to 0.1%). The V and J genes are TRBV7-2 and TRBJ2-7; 9 nucleotides agree with TRBD1. V gave up 4 bases and J gave up 6 bases; unmatched junction bases: 7. The CDR3 loop spans 14 amino acids. The germline V gene encodes CDR1 SGHTA and CDR2 FQGNSA. CDR3 sequence (DNA): TGTGCCAGCAGCTCCAGGACAGGGGTCGCCGAGCAGTACTTC. Encoded protein: CASSSRTGVAEQYF.

There are a few counts of this clonotype. The rearrangement joins TRBV7-9 to TRBJ2-1; 10 nucleotides line up with TRBD2. V was pared by 10 bases and J by 4 bases, with 4 bases of the junction left unmatched. Germline CDR1 SEHNR, CDR2 FQNEAQ (reference sequence). The CDR3 is 13 amino acids. CDR3 residues: CAILAGGYNEQFF. Written as DNA, the CDR3 is TGTGCCATATTAGCGGGGGGTTACAATGAGCAGTTCTTC.

This clonotype was counted at least ten times. The rearrangement uses TRBV6-1 and TRBJ2-6; D not certain. Germline loops: CDR1 MNHNS, CDR2 SASEGT. The CDR3 is 15 residues long. Trimming shortened V by 6 bases and J by 0 bases, and 9 bases separated the two germline ends. CDR3 protein: CASREIPSGANVLTF. CDR3 DNA: TGTGCCAGCAGAGAAATCCCCTCTGGGGCCAACGTCCTGACTTTC.

This clonotype ranks as medium-sized. The chain recombines TRBV19 with TRBJ2-1; D not certain. Germline-derived CDR1 and CDR2 are LNHDA and SQIVND (reference sequence). This CDR3 has 11 residues. With 9 bases removed from V and 1 base from J, the gap between germline ends came to 4 bases. Written as DNA, the CDR3 is TGTGCCAGCCAATCCTACAATGAGCAGTTCTTC. It yields the protein CASQSYNEQFF.

This clonotype qualifies as medium-sized. This chain links TRBV6-2 or TRBV6-3 with TRBJ2-1; 10 bases agree with TRBD2. V lost 6 bases, J lost 5 bases, and 7 bases stayed unmatched. Germline CDR1 and CDR2: MNHEY and SVGEGT. This CDR3 is built from 15 residues. CDR3 bases: TGTGCCAGCAGGGTCAGCGGGGGGGGCAACAATGAGCAGTTCTTC. This encodes CASRVSGGGNNEQFF.

This clonotype was observed many times. The CDR3 here is CASSVGGWQETQYF. CDR3 DNA sequence: TGTGCCAGCAGTGTGGGGGGGTGGCAAGAGACCCAGTACTTC. The gene calls are TRBV6-1 and TRBJ2-5, with TRBD2 matching over 7 bases. CDR1 and CDR2 (germline): MNHNS, SASEGT. The J segment lost 2 bases and the V segment lost 4 bases, leaving 4 bases of the junction unmatched. This CDR3 is built from 14 residues.

This clonotype is classed as medium-sized. The rearrangement links TRBV19 to TRBJ2-5; D might be TRBD2 (5 bases). This CDR3 has 14 amino acids. Per germline, CDR1 LNHDA and CDR2 SQIVND (reference sequence). V lost 6 bases, J lost 6 bases, and 17 bases lay in between. CDR3 amino acids: CASRSLEGGQTQYF. In DNA form, the CDR3 reads TGTGCCAGTAGGTCTCTTGAGGGTGGTCAGACCCAGTACTTC.

This clonotype came up many times. This CDR3 reads CASSPRTRSHTEAFF. CDR3 nucleotide sequence: TGTGCCAGCTCACCACGGACCAGGTCTCACACTGAAGCTTTCTTT. The chain has TRBV18 and TRBJ1-1; D is ambiguous. Germline V lookup: CDR1 KGHSH, CDR2 LQKENI. Between the trimmed V and J ends, which lost 1 base and 3 bases, there was a span of 12 bases. The length of the CDR3 is 15 residues.

This clonotype was seen at least ten times. The V and J genes are TRBV6-5 and TRBJ2-3; 10 bases map to TRBD2. The junction had 7 bases not matched to a gene; V was cut back by 8 bases and J by 2 bases. This CDR3 is 15 amino acids long. Looked up from germline, CDR1 is MNHEY and CDR2 is SVGAGI. CDR3 loop: CASGRTSGITDTQYF. DNA for the CDR3: TGTGCCAGCGGGAGAACTAGCGGGATCACAGATACGCAGTATTTT.

There are many counts of this clonotype. The chain recombines TRBV19 with TRBJ2-2; 7 bases match TRBD2. CDR3 length equals 13 residues. Per germline, CDR1 LNHDA and CDR2 SQIVND (reference sequence). J lost 5 bases, V lost 11 bases, and 8 bases had no gene match. CDR3 residues: CASTSGGTGELFF. CDR3 sequence (DNA): TGTGCCTCGACGTCGGGGGGAACCGGGGAGCTGTTTTTT.

This clonotype was recorded many times. The chain links TRBV27 to TRBJ1-4, with a tentative D call TRBD1 (6 bases). Trimming pared 5 bases from V and 7 bases from J, leaving 20 bases between. There are 16 residues in the CDR3. Germline V lookup: CDR1 MNHEY, CDR2 SMNVEV (reference sequence). Here the CDR3 reads CASSASFRGYSEKLFF. CDR3 bases: TGTGCCAGCAGTGCGTCGTTCAGGGGTTATAGTGAAAAACTGTTTTTT.

This clonotype was counted many times. V usage is TRBV6-2 or TRBV6-3 and J usage is TRBJ2-7; 9 nucleotides align to TRBD2. The V gene end was trimmed by 6 bases and the J gene end by 1 base; junction bases not matched to a gene: 7. The CDR3 length is 15 residues. In germline, CDR1 is MNHEY, CDR2 SVGEGT. The CDR3 nucleotides are TGTGCCAGCAGGTACGGGCTAGCGGGGTCCTACGAGCAGTACTTC. Its translation is CASRYGLAGSYEQYF.

Concerning this clonotype: Its ends do not fully match the called genes, so a read error is possible. V gene TRBV6-1 combines with J gene TRBJ2-7; no definite D call. This CDR3 contains 11 residues. Per germline, CDR1 MNHNS and CDR2 SASEGT. The CDR3 region is CASSEAYSVEF. For the CDR3, the DNA is TGTGCCAGCAGTGAAGCGTACAGCGTCGAGTTC.

This clonotype was seen repeatedly, ten times or more. The chain uses TRBV24-1 and TRBJ2-1, with D perhaps TRBD1 or TRBD2 (5 bases each). This CDR3 is 17 amino acids long. Trimming cost V 2 bases and J 6 bases, with 19 bases left between them. Germline V CDR1 and CDR2: KGHDR, SFDVKD. The DNA for the CDR3 is TGTGCCACCAGTGATTCCTACCCCGGGGCTCAGCCCAATGAGCAGTTCTTC. This encodes CATSDSYPGAQPNEQFF.

At least ten counts were recorded for this clonotype. The chain employs TRBV6-5 and TRBJ2-7; either TRBD1 or TRBD2 may supply D (7 bases each). The CDR3 has 14 residues. Between the trimmed V and J ends, which lost 9 bases and 5 bases, there was a span of 20 bases. Per the germline V gene, CDR1 is MNHEY and CDR2 is SVGAGI. CDR3 DNA: TGTGCCAGTTCGAGAGCGGGACAGACCAACGAGCAGTACTTC. This translates into CASSRAGQTNEQYF.

This clonotype was seen a few times. The genes are TRBV20-1 and TRBJ2-7; 9 bases are a match to TRBD2. CDR1 is DFQATT and CDR2 is SNEGSKA in the germline V gene (reference sequence). The CDR3 length is 13 residues. Unmatched junction bases numbered 4, after V lost 3 bases and J lost 4 bases. CDR3 nucleotide sequence: TGCAGTGCTAGCCCGGGACTAGCTTACGAGCAGTACTTC. It is translated as CSASPGLAYEQYF.

This clonotype has a handful of counts. The genes are TRBV6-5 and TRBJ2-2; no reliable D call. Germline assignment: CDR1 MNHEY and CDR2 SVGAGI. The germline V and J ends were trimmed by 0 bases and 1 base, with 6 bases remaining between them. The CDR3 is 15 residues long. CDR3 sequence: CASSYSLLNTGELFF. The CDR3, as DNA: TGTGCCAGCAGTTACTCGCTCCTGAACACCGGGGAGCTGTTTTTT.